This TCR beta chain was documented in a study of T cell repertoires in cytomegalovirus infection. The wider study: CMV epitopes, recently identified HLA-C-restricted and well-studied HLA-B-restricted, were used.

A remark on this clonotype: Its cognate antigen is unknown.

V was cut by 5 bases and J by 2 bases, with 10 bases left in between. Germline CDR1 is MNHEY and CDR2 is SMNVEV (reference sequence). This CDR3 region has 13 residues. MiXCR, run by TCRdb on the reads, gives a single entry per CDR3 protein. This repertoire shows hundreds of thousands of distinct CDR3 sequences, about 29% found once; its top ten account for about 20%. The specimen was cultured PBMCs, collected from culture after CMV antigen stimulation. The sequence was obtained from a human donor in good health (CMV status not recorded). Some clones in this sample may be carry-over from other donors' samples. V gene TRBV27 combines with J gene TRBJ2-7; D is undetermined. The CDR3 bases are TGTGCCAGCAGTCACCCGGGCCCCTACGAGCAGTACTTC. It yields the protein CASSHPGPYEQYF.